A single sample gave rise to the 10 T cell receptor beta chains below, sequenced in a study of cytomegalovirus exposure and HLA in healthy donors. Both 60 Vbeta primers and 13 Jbeta primers went into the PCR. The data were produced by immunoSEQ multiplex PCR, yet TCRdb's version contains in-frame clones alone and is incomplete. The sample consists of 81,000 or so clones, around two thirds of them appearing once. Source material: PBMCs. These receptors all stem from a woman younger than 45 in good health and CMV-seropositive.

This clone was seen once. This chain connects TRBV5-6 to TRBJ2-5; 7 nucleotides line up with TRBD2. CDR3 length: 15 amino acids. The trim removed 0 bases at V and 1 base at J, leaving 3 bases unmatched. Germline-derived CDR1 and CDR2 are SGHDT and YYEEEE. CDR3 region: CASSLVGGVQETQYF. CDR3 nucleotide sequence: TGTGCCAGCAGCTTGGTTGGGGGGGTCCAAGAGACCCAGTACTTC.

V is TRBV6-4 and J is TRBJ2-3; 9 bases are shared with TRBD2. Looked up from germline, CDR1 is MRHNA and CDR2 is SNTAGT. V was pared by 4 bases and J by 3 bases, with 2 bases of the junction left unmatched. The CDR3 covers 14 residues. The CDR3: CASSGGGETDTQYF. The DNA for the CDR3 is TGTGCCAGCAGTGGCGGGGGGGAAACAGATACGCAGTATTTT.

The V gene is TRBV9, the J gene TRBJ1-1, with unresolved D. The CDR3 is made up of 14 amino acids. With 6 bases removed from V and 2 bases from J, the gap between germline ends came to 14 bases. Germline CDR1 and CDR2: SGDLS and YYNGEE. CDR3 nucleotides: TGTGCCAGCACCGTCGGTCCGACAAACACTGAAGCTTTCTTT. This translates into CASTVGPTNTEAFF.

The genes are TRBV29-1 and TRBJ2-3; 10 bases are shared with TRBD1. The junction had 7 bases not matched to a gene; V was cut back by 6 bases and J by 1 base. Germline CDR1 SQVTM, CDR2 ANQGSEA. The CDR3 is 15 residues long. The CDR3 here is CSVLYDRGRTDTQYF. The CDR3 DNA is TGCAGCGTCCTATACGACAGGGGGCGCACAGATACGCAGTATTTT.

This clone was recorded a few times. The V gene is TRBV5-1, the J gene TRBJ1-1; D is unclear. V lost 4 bases and J 0 bases, leaving 7 bases between the germline ends. CDR1 is SGHRS, CDR2 YFSETQ, per germline. This CDR3 has 13 residues. CDR3 nucleotide sequence: TGCGCCAGCAGCCAAACAGTGAACACTGAAGCTTTCTTT. Amino acids: CASSQTVNTEAFF.

J is TRBJ1-4 and V is TRBV2, with 8 positions matching TRBD1. Germline V CDR1 and CDR2: SNHLY, FYNNEI. The CDR3 is 13 residues long. V lost 7 bases and J lost 8; bases outside the gene matches: 6. CDR3: CASNRGIGEKLFF. In DNA, the CDR3 is TGTGCCAGCAACAGGGGGATTGGGGAAAAACTGTTTTTT.

The chain links TRBV5-1 to TRBJ1-5; no firm D call. The germline CDR1 and CDR2 sequences are SGHRS and YFSETQ. The V end lost 3 bases, the J end lost 2 bases, and 15 bases lay between the germline ends. The CDR3 totals 16 residues. The CDR3 coding sequence is TGCGCCAGCAGCTCAACCCTTCTAGGCGGCAATCAGCCCCAGCATTTT. Amino acids: CASSSTLLGGNQPQHF.

In this sample, this clone turned up a few times. Other DNA sequences in this specimen translate into the identical CDR3. The chain carries TRBV7-9 and TRBJ1-3; 7 nucleotides line up with TRBD1. Germline V gene lookup returns CDR1 SEHNR and CDR2 FQNEAQ (reference sequence). The V segment lost 6 bases and the J segment 4 bases; nucleotides outside the gene matches: 3. The CDR3 has 13 residues. The CDR3 is CASRQQGGNTIYF. For the CDR3, the DNA is TGTGCCAGCAGACAACAGGGGGGAAACACCATATATTTT.

The chain joins TRBV5-5 to TRBJ1-3, with D possibly TRBD1 on 6 matching bases. CDR3 length equals 15 residues. Trimming pared 1 base from V and 2 bases from J, leaving 10 bases between. Germline CDR1 and CDR2: SGHKS and YYEKEE (reference sequence). DNA for the CDR3: TGTGCCAGCAGCTTGTCCGGGACACCTGGAAACACCATATATTTT. It translates to CASSLSGTPGNTIYF.

The chain employs TRBV2 and TRBJ2-5, with 9 bases matching TRBD1. CDR3 length: 13 residues. Trimming removed 6 bases from V and 9 bases from J; junction bases left unmatched: 8. Germline V lookup: CDR1 SNHLY, CDR2 FYNNEI. The chain's CDR3 is CASRAGTGRPQYF. In nucleotides, the CDR3 is TGTGCCAGCAGGGCCGGGACAGGGCGCCCCCAGTACTTC.